A selection of T cell receptor beta chains follows, all from one sample in a study of blood T cell repertoires in COVID-19. Sequenced by immunoSEQ multiplex PCR; TCRdb stores in-frame clones only, minus some. The sample gives under 35,000 clones, approximately 88% of which show up once; 11% to 15% is in the top ten. The sequenced sample consisted of peripheral blood. These receptors originate from a man in his sixties with active COVID-19. CDR3s include the opening cysteine and the closing phenylalanine or tryptophan. A D gene is named only where the DNA matches it firmly. Expanded clones are given a class, and other clones once, few, many or no size at all.

V gene	J gene	clone size	D gene	CDR3 protein	CDR3 DNA
TRBV29-1	TRBJ2-5	NA	NA	CSVAQSQLAPKTQYF	TGCAGCGTTGCCCAGTCCCAACTAGCCCCAAAGACCCAGTACTTC
TRBV19	TRBJ2-5	NA	TRBD1	CASSIRGTGVSGETQYF	TGTGCCAGTAGTATTAGGGGCACAGGGGTATCTGGAGAGACCCAGTACTTC
TRBV27	TRBJ2-5	NA	NA	CASRRGRETQYF	TGTGCCAGCAGGAGGGGGAGAGAGACCCAGTACTTC
TRBV27	TRBJ2-7	few	TRBD2	CASRTEGSGRASEQYF	TGTGCCAGCAGAACGGAAGGTAGCGGGAGAGCTTCCGAGCAGTACTTC
TRBV28	TRBJ1-2	NA	NA	CASSPPQGNGYTF	TGTGCCAGCAGTCCGCCCCAGGGGAATGGCTACACCTTC
TRBV5-1	TRBJ2-7	NA	TRBD1	CASSLDRGEQYF	TGCGCCAGCAGCCTCGACAGGGGCGAGCAGTACTTC
TRBV6-1	TRBJ2-7	NA	NA	CASSEGVSALPYEQYF	TGTGCCAGCAGTGAGGGAGTGAGCGCGTTGCCCTACGAGCAGTACTTC
TRBV28	TRBJ2-1	NA	NA	CASFGGGSIKNEQFF	TGTGCCAGTTTTGGGGGCGGGAGCATAAAGAATGAGCAGTTCTTC
TRBV3-1/TRBV3-2	TRBJ1-2	once	TRBD1	CASSHTGTGIYNYGYTF	TGTGCCAGCAGCCATACCGGGACAGGGATCTATAACTATGGCTACACCTTC
TRBV19	TRBJ2-5	NA	TRBD1	CASSTGQGQETQYF	TGTGCCAGTAGTACCGGACAGGGGCAAGAGACCCAGTACTTC
TRBV9	TRBJ2-2	NA	NA	CASSIYHSTDSTGELFF	TGTGCCAGCAGCATCTACCACAGTACTGACAGTACCGGGGAGCTGTTTTTT
TRBV7-9	TRBJ2-1	NA	NA	CASSSSGGPYNEQFF	TGTGCCAGCAGCTCAAGCGGCGGGCCCTACAATGAGCAGTTCTTC
TRBV10-3	TRBJ1-2	NA	NA	CAISRSEANYGYTF	TGTGCCATCAGCCGGAGCGAAGCTAACTATGGCTACACCTTC
TRBV7-9	TRBJ2-7	NA	TRBD1	CASSQTGGQGDYEQYF	TGTGCCAGCAGTCAAACCGGGGGACAGGGGGACTACGAGCAGTACTTC
TRBV7-9	TRBJ2-5	NA	TRBD1	CASSLLPGQGEETQYF	TGTGCCAGCAGCCTATTACCGGGACAGGGGGAAGAGACCCAGTACTTC
TRBV7-6	TRBJ2-1	NA	TRBD1	CASTLNRGRGNEQFF	TGTGCCAGCACCTTGAACAGGGGGCGCGGGAATGAGCAGTTCTTC
TRBV27	TRBJ2-7	few	TRBD1	CASRTRTGKYEQYF	TGTGCCAGCAGGACCAGGACAGGGAAGTACGAGCAGTACTTC
TRBV6-5	TRBJ2-1	NA	TRBD2	CASSYHWTSGPNEQFF	TGTGCCAGCAGTTACCACTGGACTAGCGGACCTAATGAGCAGTTCTTC
TRBV28	TRBJ1-1	NA	NA	CASSPGVRAGTEAFF	TGTGCCAGCAGCCCCGGGGTGAGGGCAGGCACTGAAGCTTTCTTT
TRBV7-6	TRBJ2-3	NA	TRBD2	CASTGRAGTTTDTQYF	TGTGCCAGCACGGGGAGAGCGGGGACTACCACAGATACGCAGTATTTT
TRBV5-4	TRBJ2-5	once	TRBD2	CASSPGLAGGAETQYF	TGTGCCAGCAGCCCGGGACTAGCGGGAGGTGCGGAGACCCAGTACTTC
TRBV7-9	TRBJ2-7	NA	TRBD2	CASSLGAGAYEQYF	TGTGCCAGCAGCTTAGGGGCGGGAGCGTACGAGCAGTACTTC
TRBV7-6	TRBJ2-2	NA	TRBD1	CASSLAPQGAGNTGELFF	TGTGCCAGCAGCTTAGCGCCCCAGGGGGCGGGAAACACCGGGGAGCTGTTTTTT
TRBV7-2	TRBJ2-7	NA	TRBD2	CASSPTAGVRYEQYF	TGTGCCAGCAGCCCCACGGCGGGAGTTCGGTACGAGCAGTACTTC
TRBV6-5	TRBJ1-5	few	NA	CASSQGWGNQPQHF	TGTGCCAGCAGCCAGGGTTGGGGCAATCAGCCCCAGCATTTT
TRBV5-1	TRBJ2-2	NA	NA	CASSSTRTARSGELFF	TGCGCCAGCAGCTCAACCCGGACAGCTAGGTCCGGGGAGCTGTTTTTT
TRBV6-5	TRBJ2-3	NA	TRBD2	CASLRGRGADTQYF	TGTGCCAGCCTGAGGGGTCGGGGGGCAGATACGCAGTATTTT
TRBV7-8	TRBJ2-6	NA	TRBD1	CASSPRDSYSGANVLTF	TGTGCCAGCAGCCCCCGGGACAGCTACTCTGGGGCCAACGTCCTGACTTTC
TRBV3-1/TRBV3-2	TRBJ2-4	NA	NA	CASSAQGYTLAKNIQYF	TGTGCCAGCAGCGCACAGGGATATACCTTAGCCAAAAACATTCAGTACTTC
TRBV7-2	TRBJ1-4	NA	TRBD1	CASSWPRDRAGDNEKLFF	TGTGCCAGCAGCTGGCCCCGGGACAGGGCGGGGGATAATGAAAAACTGTTTTTT
TRBV18	TRBJ1-6	NA	TRBD1	CASSPDQGANSPLHF	TGTGCCAGCTCACCAGACCAGGGGGCCAATTCACCCCTCCACTTT
TRBV4-1	TRBJ1-4	NA	TRBD1	CASSFYPGQGNEKLFF	TGCGCCAGCAGTTTCTATCCGGGACAGGGAAATGAAAAACTGTTTTTT
TRBV6-5	TRBJ1-1	NA	NA	CASTRSEGLNTEAFF	TGTGCCAGCACGAGATCGGAGGGCTTGAACACTGAAGCTTTCTTT
TRBV7-2	TRBJ1-1	NA	NA	CASSSDQGRAFF	TGTGCCAGCAGCTCCGACCAGGGAAGAGCTTTCTTT
TRBV28	TRBJ1-2	NA	TRBD1	CASSLWTGEWGYTF	TGTGCCAGCAGTTTATGGACAGGGGAATGGGGCTACACCTTC
TRBV7-3	TRBJ1-4	NA	NA	CASSLQAGEKLFF	TGTGCCAGCAGCTTACAGGCGGGGGAAAAACTGTTTTTT
TRBV6-1	TRBJ2-7	NA	NA	CASSEELGIVAYEQYF	TGTGCCAGCAGTGAAGAGTTGGGCATCGTCGCCTACGAGCAGTACTTC
TRBV4-1	TRBJ2-1	NA	NA	CASSPPSRNEQFF	TGCGCCAGCAGCCCGCCTAGCCGCAATGAGCAGTTCTTC
TRBV18	TRBJ1-5	NA	NA	CASSPQYGNQPQHF	TGTGCCAGCTCACCACAATACGGGAATCAGCCCCAGCATTTT
TRBV19	TRBJ1-4	NA	TRBD1	CASSSQLPGQGGKLFF	TGTGCCAGTAGTAGCCAACTACCGGGACAGGGGGGAAAACTGTTTTTT
TRBV18	TRBJ2-3	NA	TRBD1	CASSPGQGGDTQYF	TGTGCCAGCTCACCCGGACAGGGAGGAGATACGCAGTATTTT
TRBV30	TRBJ2-3	NA	NA	CAWSVRLADTQYF	TGTGCCTGGAGTGTAAGGCTAGCGGATACGCAGTATTTT
TRBV7-9	TRBJ2-1	NA	TRBD2	CASSLSWTSGSSYNEQFF	TGTGCCAGCAGCTTATCCTGGACTAGCGGGAGCTCCTACAATGAGCAGTTCTTC
TRBV5-6	TRBJ1-2	NA	TRBD1	CASSFRGTGAKANYGYTF	TGTGCCAGCAGCTTCAGGGGAACAGGGGCTAAAGCTAACTATGGCTACACCTTC
TRBV7-8	TRBJ2-3	NA	TRBD2	CASSRGVGRDTQYF	TGTGCCAGCAGTCGGGGGGTCGGGAGAGATACGCAGTATTTT
TRBV10-2	TRBJ2-1	NA	TRBD2	CASSGTSGNEQFF	TGCGCCAGCAGTGGGACTAGCGGGAATGAGCAGTTCTTC
TRBV20-1	TRBJ2-7	NA	NA	CSASLVNEQYF	TGCAGTGCTAGCCTAGTAAACGAGCAGTACTTC
TRBV27	TRBJ2-5	NA	TRBD2	CASRLAGVGETQYF	TGTGCCAGCAGGCTAGCGGGAGTAGGCGAGACCCAGTACTTC
TRBV19	TRBJ2-7	NA	NA	CASSIDGGTGAPYEQYF	TGTGCCAGTAGTATAGATGGAGGGACGGGAGCCCCCTACGAGCAGTACTTC
TRBV2	TRBJ1-2	NA	TRBD1	CASSRQGADYGYTF	TGTGCCAGCAGTAGACAGGGGGCGGACTATGGCTACACCTTC
TRBV5-1	TRBJ2-7	NA	TRBD1	CASSLNPGGIEQYF	TGCGCCAGCAGCTTGAACCCAGGGGGAATCGAGCAGTACTTC
TRBV5-4	TRBJ1-1	NA	NA	CASSFGRVTEAFF	TGTGCCAGCAGCTTTGGCCGGGTGACTGAAGCTTTCTTT
TRBV28	TRBJ2-3	NA	TRBD2	CASSSGGSTDTQYF	TGTGCCAGCAGTTCTGGCGGGAGTACAGATACGCAGTATTTT